Given below is one TCR beta chain in context. Its matching antigen is unknown. This sample is drawn from a study of CD8+ T cells in alopecia areata. Described treatment: oral pan-JAK inhibitor, 5-10 mg twice daily. CDR1 is SQVTM and CDR2 is ANQGSEA in the germline V gene. The CDR3 contains 13 residues. The V and J ends lost 6 bases and 10 bases respectively, with 16 bases between them. Study observations and caveats: Expanded CD8+ clones among the top 100, and scalp clonality, were significantly decreased by tofacitinib.

Extraction of RNA preceded its reverse transcription into cDNA, which served as the sequencing template. Sequenced by immunoSEQ multiplex PCR; TCRdb stores in-frame clones only, minus some. The table lists around 300,000 clones, 50% to 75% of them singletons. The rearrangement links TRBV29-1 to TRBJ2-6; a possible D gene is TRBD2 (5 bases). The source is a human donor with alopecia areata. The sequencing here drew on CD4+ T cells sorted from blood, taken around week 54, from a patient treated with tofacitinib. In nucleotides, the CDR3 is TGCAGCGTAGGAGTCTCTGGGAGAAACGTCCTGACTTTC. Residues: CSVGVSGRNVLTF.